The clone carrying this T cell receptor beta chain occurred a few times. Source study methods: Scientists estimated how many nucleated cells there were by amplifying reference gene primers. The table came from immunoSEQ multiplex PCR; TCRdb's copy has only in-frame clones and leaves some out. The D gene and trimming were derived from the DNA, and the V and J assignments and clone size from that table. The table records 300,000 to 350,000 clones, approximately 89% of them present only once. The V end was cut by 6 bases, the J end by 6 bases, with 9 bases between. Germline V gene data show CDR1 as MDHEN and CDR2 as SYDVKM. This CDR3 has 12 residues. This entry comes from a study of blood T cell repertoires in COVID-19. Participants reported their clinical history, and cohort assignment relied on those reports.

This receptor was taken from a woman aged 25-40 years who had recovered from COVID-19. The chain joins TRBV28 to TRBJ2-4, with D uncertain. Material for sequencing was PBMCs or T cells enriched from blood (not recorded which). The CDR3 reads CASSPSRNIQYF. CDR3 bases: TGTGCCAGCAGCCCTAGTAGAAACATTCAGTACTTC.